Listed here are 18 T cell receptor beta chains from one sample, sequenced in a study of blood T cells in healthy people across ages. With a J-beta primer mix and a sample-barcoded 5' primer, a second PCR ran about 6 to 11 cycles. One entry per CDR3 protein results from TCRdb running MiXCR on the 5' RACE reads. The repertoire has 800,000 to 950,000 distinct CDR3 sequences, 35% to 40% of them found once; the top ten carry approximately 12%. Material for sequencing was blood. The receptors originated from a man younger than 35 in good health.

Many counts were recorded for this clonotype. The J gene is TRBJ2-1, the V gene TRBV6-5; D is perhaps TRBD2 (6 bases). CDR3 length: 15 amino acids. V dropped 5 bases and J dropped 7 bases, with 18 bases sitting between them. Germline CDR1 reads MNHEY; CDR2 reads SVGAGI. The CDR3 loop is CASSRPSQSGNEQFF. As DNA, the CDR3 is TGTGCCAGCAGTCGTCCGTCTCAAAGCGGGAATGAGCAGTTCTTC.

The genes are TRBV20-1 and TRBJ1-3; tentatively, D is TRBD1 (6 bases). The CDR3 length is 14 residues. Germline V gene data show CDR1 as DFQATT and CDR2 as SNEGSKA (reference sequence). Between the trimmed V and J ends, which lost 6 bases and 4 bases, there was a span of 16 bases. The CDR3 reads CSAPGAGEGNTIYF. In DNA form, the CDR3 reads TGCAGTGCCCCAGGGGCAGGGGAGGGAAACACCATATATTTT.

Regarding this clonotype: This may come from a read error, since a much larger clone is one base off. This chain connects TRBV4-1 to TRBJ2-1, with no clear D. The end of the DNA fits TRBJ2-7 better, so the J call may be wrong. Germline loops: CDR1 MGHRA, CDR2 YSYEKL. The CDR3 length is 17 residues. CDR3 coding DNA: TGCGCCAGCAGCCAAGATTCGGCGGTGAGCTCCTACAATGAGCAGTACTTC. Amino acid sequence: CASSQDSAVSSYNEQYF.

This sequence joins TRBV20-1 and TRBJ1-1; 9 nucleotides line up with TRBD1. The V gene's germline CDR1 is DFQATT and CDR2 SNEGSKA (reference sequence). V shed 3 bases, J shed 1 base, and the junction held 3 bases outside the gene matches. CDR3 length: 14 amino acids. CDR3 sequence reads: CSARATGGNTEAFF. DNA of the CDR3: TGCAGTGCTAGGGCGACAGGGGGGAACACTGAAGCTTTCTTT.

On this clonotype itself: One base away lies a much larger clone, so this may be a sequencing read error. In DNA, the CDR3 is TGCGCCAGCAGCGGCAGACAGGACGGTAGCATTCAGTACTTC. It is translated as CASSGRQDGSIQYF. This chain connects TRBV5-1 to TRBJ2-7, with D possibly TRBD1 on 6 matching bases. The tail of the sequence fits TRBJ2-4 better, so the J call may be wrong. The CDR3 length is 14 residues. Germline-derived CDR1 and CDR2 are SGHRS and YFSETQ.

The chain employs TRBV9 and TRBJ1-2; 9 bases match TRBD1. Germline CDR1 SGDLS, CDR2 YYNGEE. The CDR3 consists of 14 residues. Trimming removed 4 bases from V and 8 bases from J; junction bases left unmatched: 9. The CDR3 spells CASSSQDRGGGYTF. CDR3 DNA sequence: TGTGCCAGCAGCTCCCAGGACAGGGGAGGAGGCTACACCTTC.

This clonotype came up a few times. The chain uses TRBV20-1 and TRBJ2-5; the D call may be TRBD1 or TRBD2 (5 bases each). Germline assignment: CDR1 DFQATT and CDR2 SNEGSKA (reference sequence). The CDR3 totals 13 residues. V dropped 6 bases and J dropped 3 bases, with 14 bases sitting between them. CDR3 protein: CSARTGAKETQYF. The CDR3 coding sequence is TGCAGTGCCAGGACCGGGGCGAAAGAGACCCAGTACTTC.

This clonotype was recorded at least ten times. This chain joins TRBV12-3 or TRBV12-4 and TRBJ1-2; D remains unclear. The CDR3 sequence is 12 residues long. V lost 5 bases and J lost 5, with 9 bases in between. The CDR3 loop reads CASSRSGYGYTF. Here the CDR3 DNA reads TGTGCCAGCAGTCGGTCTGGGTATGGCTACACCTTC.

The chain couples TRBV3-1 to TRBJ1-5; tentatively, D is TRBD1 (6 bases). V was trimmed by 1 base and J by 9 bases, leaving 10 bases between them. The length of the CDR3 is 13 residues. Germline V lookup: CDR1 LGHDT, CDR2 YNNKEL (reference sequence). CDR3 sequence reads: CASSQARGGPQHF. The CDR3 DNA reads as TGTGCCAGCAGCCAAGCCCGAGGGGGGCCCCAGCATTTT. Based on the CDR3 plus reference TRBV3-1 and TRBJ1-5, the full variable domain is DTAVSQTPKYLVTQMGNDKSIKCEQNLGHDTMYWYKQDSKKFLKIMFSYNNKELIINETVPNRFSPKSPDKAHLNLHINSLELGDSAVYFCASSQARGGPQHFGDGTRLSIL.

The genes are TRBV2 and TRBJ1-2, with 8 bases fitting TRBD1. V was pared by 2 bases and J by 0 bases, with 8 bases of the junction left unmatched. The V gene's germline CDR1 is SNHLY and CDR2 FYNNEI. CDR3 length equals 17 residues. CDR3 sequence reads: CASSEIDRGATNYGYTF. The CDR3 DNA follows: TGTGCCAGCAGTGAAATCGACAGGGGAGCAACTAACTATGGCTACACCTTC.

The chain joins TRBV28 to TRBJ1-6; TRBD1 is a possible D gene (5 bases). Trimming stripped 6 bases from V and 11 bases from J, with 14 bases between. This CDR3 spans 13 amino acids. Looked up from germline, CDR1 is MDHEN and CDR2 is SYDVKM. The CDR3 DNA follows: TGTGCCAGCAGAGAAGGTGGCAGGGCACCCCTCCACTTT. Encoded protein: CASREGGRAPLHF.

There are a few counts of this clonotype. The V and J genes are TRBV7-3 and TRBJ1-1; D uncertain. Germline values: CDR1 SGHTA, CDR2 FQGTGA. The CDR3 loop spans 13 amino acids. Trimming removed 5 bases from V and 3 bases from J, with 10 bases in between. CDR3 in amino acids: CASSPSRDTEAFF. CDR3 bases: TGTGCCAGCAGCCCGTCCCGGGACACTGAAGCTTTCTTT.

This clonotype occurred a few times. The chain employs TRBV15 and TRBJ1-2, with unresolved D. This CDR3 has 13 residues. The ends were cut back, 0 bases at V and 4 bases at J, with 6 bases in the middle. In germline, CDR1 is LNHNV, CDR2 YYDKDF (reference sequence). For the CDR3, the DNA is TGTGCCACCAGCAGAGATCCGGCCTATGGCTACACCTTC. It translates to CATSRDPAYGYTF.

This chain connects TRBV2 to TRBJ2-5; weak D call: TRBD1 (6 bases). Per the germline V gene, CDR1 is SNHLY and CDR2 is FYNNEI. The CDR3 runs 15 residues. Trimming took off 1 base at V and 4 bases at J, with 13 bases between the two ends. The CDR3 is CASSEGGTSGETQYF. CDR3 coding DNA: TGTGCCAGCAGTGAAGGAGGGACATCGGGAGAGACCCAGTACTTC.

This rearrangement joins TRBV20-1 to TRBJ1-2, with a tentative D call TRBD1 (6 bases). Germline CDR1 reads DFQATT; CDR2 reads SNEGSKA (reference sequence). Trimming stripped 0 bases from V and 2 bases from J, with 10 bases between. The CDR3 totals 14 residues. The chain's CDR3 is CSAREWGQNYGYTF. The CDR3 nucleotides read TGCAGTGCTAGAGAATGGGGGCAGAACTATGGCTACACCTTC.

This chain uses TRBV2 with TRBJ2-3; TRBD2 matches at 14 bases. CDR3 size: 16 residues. Germline V lookup: CDR1 SNHLY, CDR2 FYNNEI. V lost 9 bases to trimming and J lost 0 bases; unmatched junction nucleotides: 5. The CDR3 nucleotides are TGTGCCAGAGGGACTAGCGGGGGTACTAGCACAGATACGCAGTATTTT. It yields the protein CARGTSGGTSTDTQYF.

At least ten counts were recorded for this clonotype. The rearrangement links TRBV5-1 to TRBJ2-1, with 10 bases fitting TRBD1. After removal of 0 bases from V and 9 bases from J, the junction contained 6 bases not matched to a gene. Germline V gene lookup returns CDR1 SGHRS and CDR2 YFSETQ. The CDR3 has 15 residues. CDR3 loop: CASSLAGQGFGEQFF. The CDR3 DNA is TGCGCCAGCAGCTTGGCGGGACAGGGGTTCGGTGAGCAGTTCTTC.

The chain has TRBV20-1 and TRBJ2-1; the match to TRBD1 covers 7 bases. The CDR3 length is 14 residues. The germline V gene has CDR1 DFQATT and CDR2 SNEGSKA (reference sequence). V shed 3 bases and J 3 bases; nucleotides not matched to a gene: 5. The CDR3 region is CSASQQGRYNEQFF. The DNA of the CDR3 is TGCAGTGCTAGCCAACAGGGGCGCTACAATGAGCAGTTCTTC.